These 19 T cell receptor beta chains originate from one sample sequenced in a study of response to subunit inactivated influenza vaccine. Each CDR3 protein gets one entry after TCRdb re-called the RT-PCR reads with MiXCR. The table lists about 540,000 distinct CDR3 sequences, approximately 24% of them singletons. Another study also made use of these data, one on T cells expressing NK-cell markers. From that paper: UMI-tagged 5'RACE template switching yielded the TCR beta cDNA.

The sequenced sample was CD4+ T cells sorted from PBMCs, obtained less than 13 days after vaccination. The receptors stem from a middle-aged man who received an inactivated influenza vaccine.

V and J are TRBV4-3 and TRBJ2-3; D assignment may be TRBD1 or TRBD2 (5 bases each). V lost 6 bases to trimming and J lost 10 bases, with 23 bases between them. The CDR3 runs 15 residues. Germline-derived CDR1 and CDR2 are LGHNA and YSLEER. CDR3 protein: CASSPDSSGLYAQYF. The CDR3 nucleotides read TGCGCCAGCAGTCCGGACTCATCGGGGCTCTATGCGCAGTATTTT.

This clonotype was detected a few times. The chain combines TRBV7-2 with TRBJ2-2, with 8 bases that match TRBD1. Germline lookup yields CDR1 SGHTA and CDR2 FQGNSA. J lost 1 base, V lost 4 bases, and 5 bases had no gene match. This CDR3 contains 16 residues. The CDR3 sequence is CASSSRTGWNTGELFF. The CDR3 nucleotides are TGTGCCAGCAGCTCGAGGACAGGGTGGAACACCGGGGAGCTGTTTTTT.

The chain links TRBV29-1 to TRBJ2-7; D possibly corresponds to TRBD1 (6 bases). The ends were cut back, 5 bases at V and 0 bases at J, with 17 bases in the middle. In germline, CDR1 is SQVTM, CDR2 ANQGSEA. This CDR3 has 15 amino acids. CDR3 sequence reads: CSVLVRQAGSYEQYF. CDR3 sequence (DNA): TGCAGCGTTTTGGTAAGACAGGCGGGCTCCTACGAGCAGTACTTC.

The DNA for the CDR3 is TGTGCCAGCAGCCCCCGGGACAGGGCTACGCAGTATTTT. Encoded protein: CASSPRDRATQYF. The V call is TRBV7-8, the J call TRBJ2-3; 9 positions agree with TRBD1. The CDR3 covers 13 residues. J gave up 8 bases and V 5 bases, and 5 bases lay outside the gene matches. Germline assignment: CDR1 SGHVS and CDR2 FQNEAQ. Supplemented by reference TRBV7-8 and TRBJ2-3, the full variable domain reads GAGVSQSPRYKVAKRGQDVALRCDPISGHVSLFWYQQALGQGPEFLTYFQNEAQLDKSGLPSDRFFAERPEGSVSTLKIQRTQQEDSAVYLCASSPRDRATQYFGPGTRLTVL.

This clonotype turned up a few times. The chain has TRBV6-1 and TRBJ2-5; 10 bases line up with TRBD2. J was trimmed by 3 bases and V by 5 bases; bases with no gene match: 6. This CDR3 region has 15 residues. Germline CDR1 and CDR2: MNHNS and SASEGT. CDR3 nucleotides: TGTGCCAGCAGTCCAACCGGGACTAGCGAAGAGACCCAGTACTTC. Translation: CASSPTGTSEETQYF.

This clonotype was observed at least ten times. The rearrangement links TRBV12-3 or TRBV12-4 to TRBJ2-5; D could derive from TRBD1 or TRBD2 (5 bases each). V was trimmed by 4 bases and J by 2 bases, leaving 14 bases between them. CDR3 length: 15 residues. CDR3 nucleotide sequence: TGTGCCAGCAGTTCCACCGGGACGGATCAAGAGACCCAGTACTTC. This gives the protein CASSSTGTDQETQYF.

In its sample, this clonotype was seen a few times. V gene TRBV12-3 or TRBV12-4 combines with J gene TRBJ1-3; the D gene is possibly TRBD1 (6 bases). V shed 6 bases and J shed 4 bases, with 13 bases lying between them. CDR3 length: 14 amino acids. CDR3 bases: TGTGCCAGCAGCCCCGGGACACAAGGAAACACCATATATTTT. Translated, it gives CASSPGTQGNTIYF.

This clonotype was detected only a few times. The CDR3 coding sequence is TGCGCCAGCAGCGGACAGGGGGCGAGGTACGAGCAGTACTTC. Protein: CASSGQGARYEQYF. The chain recombines TRBV5-1 with TRBJ2-7; 11 nucleotides line up with TRBD1. After removal of 4 bases from V and 4 bases from J, the junction contained 4 bases not matched to a gene. Germline values: CDR1 SGHRS, CDR2 YFSETQ. This CDR3 comprises 14 residues.

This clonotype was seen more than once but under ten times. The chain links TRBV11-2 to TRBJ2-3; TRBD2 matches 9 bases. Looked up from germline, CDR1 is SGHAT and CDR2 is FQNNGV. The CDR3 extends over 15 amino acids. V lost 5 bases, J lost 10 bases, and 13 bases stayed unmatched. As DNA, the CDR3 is TGTGCCAGCAGCCGAAGCCCGCGGGAGGGCCTGGCGCAGTATTTT. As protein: CASSRSPREGLAQYF.

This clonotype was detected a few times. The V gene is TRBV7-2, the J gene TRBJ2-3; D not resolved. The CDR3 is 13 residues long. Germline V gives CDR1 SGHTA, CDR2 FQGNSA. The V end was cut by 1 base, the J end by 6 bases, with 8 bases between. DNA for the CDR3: TGTGCCAGCAGCTTAGGGAAGGGCGATACGCAGTATTTT. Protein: CASSLGKGDTQYF. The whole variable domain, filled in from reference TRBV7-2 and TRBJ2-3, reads GAGVSQSPSNKVTEKGKDVELRCDPISGHTALYWYRQSLGQGLEFLIYFQGNSAPDKSGLPSDRFSAERTGGSVSTLTIQRTQQEDSAVYLCASSLGKGDTQYFGPGTRLTVL.

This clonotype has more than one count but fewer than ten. The CDR3, as DNA: TGTGCCAGCAGCTTATTCGGGAGATGGGAGACCCAGTACTTC. This codes for CASSLFGRWETQYF. The rearrangement uses TRBV7-2 and TRBJ2-5; D is perhaps TRBD2 (6 bases). Germline V gives CDR1 SGHTA, CDR2 FQGNSA. The length of the CDR3 is 14 residues. V was trimmed by 2 bases and J by 5 bases, leaving 12 bases between them.

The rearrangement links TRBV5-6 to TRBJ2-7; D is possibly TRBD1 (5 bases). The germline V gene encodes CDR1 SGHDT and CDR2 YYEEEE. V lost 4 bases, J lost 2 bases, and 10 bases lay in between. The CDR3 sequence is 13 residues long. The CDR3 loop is CASSADTTYEQYF. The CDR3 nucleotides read TGTGCCAGCAGCGCGGACACGACCTACGAGCAGTACTTC.

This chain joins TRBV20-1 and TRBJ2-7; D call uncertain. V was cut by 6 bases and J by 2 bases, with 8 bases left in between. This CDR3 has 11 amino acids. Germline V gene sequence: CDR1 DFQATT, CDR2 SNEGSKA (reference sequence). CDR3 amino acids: CSANPPYEQYF. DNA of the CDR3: TGCAGTGCCAACCCTCCCTACGAGCAGTACTTC.

The DNA of the CDR3 is TGTGCCAGCAGCCTCGAGGCTAGCGGGAGGGCCCAGACCCAGTACTTC. It is translated as CASSLEASGRAQTQYF. V is TRBV12-3 or TRBV12-4 and J is TRBJ2-5, with 12 nucleotides matching TRBD2. The CDR3 is 16 residues long. Trimming removed 6 bases from V and 6 bases from J; junction bases left unmatched: 11.

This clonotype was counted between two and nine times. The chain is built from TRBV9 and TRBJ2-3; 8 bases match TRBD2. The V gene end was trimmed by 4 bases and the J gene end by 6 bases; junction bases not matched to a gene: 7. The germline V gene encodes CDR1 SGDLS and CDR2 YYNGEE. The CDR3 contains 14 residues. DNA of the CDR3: TGTGCCAGCAGCCCAACTAGCGGTAGGGATACGCAGTATTTT. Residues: CASSPTSGRDTQYF.

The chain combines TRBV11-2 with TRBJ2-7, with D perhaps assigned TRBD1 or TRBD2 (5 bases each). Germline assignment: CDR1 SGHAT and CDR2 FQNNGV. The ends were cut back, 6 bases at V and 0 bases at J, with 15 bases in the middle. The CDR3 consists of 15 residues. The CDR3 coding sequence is TGTGCCAGCAGACGACCCGGGACCGGCTCCTACGAGCAGTACTTC. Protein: CASRRPGTGSYEQYF.

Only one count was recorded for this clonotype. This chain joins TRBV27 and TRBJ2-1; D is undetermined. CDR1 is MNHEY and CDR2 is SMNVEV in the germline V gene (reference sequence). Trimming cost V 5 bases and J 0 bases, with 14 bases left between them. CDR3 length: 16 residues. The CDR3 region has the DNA TGTGCCAGCAGTCCAGAGGCCAGAAGCTCCTACAATGAGCAGTTCTTC. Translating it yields CASSPEARSSYNEQFF.

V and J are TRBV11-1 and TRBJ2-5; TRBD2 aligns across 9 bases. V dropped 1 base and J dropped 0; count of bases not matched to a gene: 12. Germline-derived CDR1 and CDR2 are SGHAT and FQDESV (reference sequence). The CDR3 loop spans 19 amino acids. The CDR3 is CASSLVLAVWTSDQETQYF. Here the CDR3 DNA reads TGTGCCAGCAGCTTAGTTCTGGCTGTCTGGACTAGCGACCAAGAGACCCAGTACTTC.

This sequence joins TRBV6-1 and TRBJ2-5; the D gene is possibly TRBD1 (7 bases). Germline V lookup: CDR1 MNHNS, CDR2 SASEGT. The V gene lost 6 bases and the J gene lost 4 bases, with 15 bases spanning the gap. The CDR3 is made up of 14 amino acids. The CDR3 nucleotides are TGTGCCAGCAGACGCCAGGGGGGAGGAGAGACCCAGTACTTC. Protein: CASRRQGGGETQYF.